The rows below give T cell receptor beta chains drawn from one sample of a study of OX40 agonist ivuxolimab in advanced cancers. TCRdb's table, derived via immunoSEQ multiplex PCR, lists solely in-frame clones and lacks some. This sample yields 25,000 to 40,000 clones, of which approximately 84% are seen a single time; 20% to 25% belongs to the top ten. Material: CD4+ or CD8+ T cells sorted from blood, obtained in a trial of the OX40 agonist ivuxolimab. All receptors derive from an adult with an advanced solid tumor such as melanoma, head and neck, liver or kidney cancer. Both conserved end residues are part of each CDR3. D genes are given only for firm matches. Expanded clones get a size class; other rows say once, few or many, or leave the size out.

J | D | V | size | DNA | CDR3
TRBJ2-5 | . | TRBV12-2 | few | TGTGCAAGTCTCGTAGCGGGAGTAGGAGAGACCCAGTACTTC | CASLVAGVGETQYF
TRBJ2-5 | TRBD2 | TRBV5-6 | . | TGTGCCAGCAGCTCCGGACTAGCGGGAGGGGCGTACCAAGAGACCCAGTACTTC | CASSSGLAGGAYQETQYF
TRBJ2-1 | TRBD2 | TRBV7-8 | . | TGTGCCAGCAGCCCAGCGGGGGGCGACGGCGATGAGCAGTTCTTC | CASSPAGGDGDEQFF
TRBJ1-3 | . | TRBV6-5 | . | TGTGCCAGCAGTCCTCGACGGACCTCTGGAAACACCATATATTTT | CASSPRRTSGNTIYF
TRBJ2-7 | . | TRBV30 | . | TGTGCCTGGAGTGTACAGGGTGGCAGTTACTACGAGCAGTACTTC | CAWSVQGGSYYEQYF
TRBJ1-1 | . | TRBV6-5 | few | TGTGCCAGCAGATTCAACGGGAACACTGAAGCTTTCTTT | CASRFNGNTEAFF
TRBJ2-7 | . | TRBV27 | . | TGTGCCAGCAGTTTAGGACATGCCTACGAGCAGTACTTC | CASSLGHAYEQYF
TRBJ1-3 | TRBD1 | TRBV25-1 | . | TGTGCCAGCAGTGGGCCCCGGGACAGCGATTATTGGACCATATATTTT | CASSGPRDSDYWTIYF
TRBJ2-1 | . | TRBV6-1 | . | TGTGCCAGCAGTCCAAAGTGGGCGGCAGAGCAGTTCTTC | CASSPKWAAEQFF
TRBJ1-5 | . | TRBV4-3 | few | TGCGCCAGCAGCCAAGTTTATCAGGGTCAGGAACAGCCCCAGCATTTT | CASSQVYQGQEQPQHF
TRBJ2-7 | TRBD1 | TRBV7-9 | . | TGTGCAGCCGCCACGGACAGGGGATCCTACGAGCAGTACTTC | CAAATDRGSYEQYF
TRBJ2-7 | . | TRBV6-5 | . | TGTGCCAGCAGTTACGAAGGCCCACACGAGCAGTACTTC | CASSYEGPHEQYF
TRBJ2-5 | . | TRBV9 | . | TGTGCCAGCAGCGGGGGACGGCTACAAGAGACCCAGTACTTC | CASSGGRLQETQYF
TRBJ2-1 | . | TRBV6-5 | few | TGTGCCAGCAGCTTGGCCGGGGAGGCCTACAATGAGCAGTTCTTC | CASSLAGEAYNEQFF
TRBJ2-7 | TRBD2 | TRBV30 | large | TGTGCCTGGAGTGTACTGTGGGAGGGTTATTCCTACGAGCAGTACTTC | CAWSVLWEGYSYEQYF
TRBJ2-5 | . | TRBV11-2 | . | TGTGCCAGCAGCTTAGCTGGAGGAAGCCAAGAGACCCAGTACTTC | CASSLAGGSQETQYF
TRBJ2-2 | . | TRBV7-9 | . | TGTGCCAGCAGCTTCGTCCGGGGGGAGCTGTTTTTT | CASSFVRGELFF
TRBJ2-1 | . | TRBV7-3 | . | TGTGCCAGCAGCCCATCACAGAGCTCCTACAATGAGCAGTTCTTC | CASSPSQSSYNEQFF
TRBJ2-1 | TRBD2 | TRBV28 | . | TGTGCCAGCAGTTTTTTAGCGGGACTGGGGAATGAGCAGTTCTTC | CASSFLAGLGNEQFF
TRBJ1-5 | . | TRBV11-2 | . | TGTGCCAGCAGCGGATCCGGGACATCTTATCAGCCCCAGCATTTT | CASSGSGTSYQPQHF
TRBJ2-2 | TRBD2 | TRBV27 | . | TGTGCCAGCAGTTTGTGGGGGGGCGGGGAGCTGTTTTTT | CASSLWGGGELFF
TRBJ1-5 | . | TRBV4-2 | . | TGTGCCAGCAGCCAGACACTTTATAGCAATCAGCCCCAGCATTTT | CASSQTLYSNQPQHF
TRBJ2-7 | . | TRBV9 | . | TGTGCCAGCAGCGTAGGGAGGGGGGATGACTACGAGCAGTACTTC | CASSVGRGDDYEQYF
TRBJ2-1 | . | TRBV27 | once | TGTGCCAGCCGGGGTTACAATGAGCAGTTCTTC | CASRGYNEQFF
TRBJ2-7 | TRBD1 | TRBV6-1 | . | TGTGCCAGCACCCGGCAGGGGGCTTCCTACGAGCAGTACTTC | CASTRQGASYEQYF
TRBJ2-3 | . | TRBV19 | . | TGTGCCAGTAGTCTCGCAAGGGACGGCACAGATACGCAGTATTTT | CASSLARDGTDTQYF
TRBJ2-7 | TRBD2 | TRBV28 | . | TGTGCCAGCAGTTCCCCGTGGGTAGCGGGGACCACCTACGAGCAGTACTTC | CASSSPWVAGTTYEQYF
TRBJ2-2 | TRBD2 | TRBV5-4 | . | TGTGCCACCTCAGCGGGACCCTTGAACACCGGGGAGCTGTTTTTT | CATSAGPLNTGELFF
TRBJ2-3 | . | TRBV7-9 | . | TGTGCCAGCAGCTTATTGCCAGTCACCACAGATACGCAGTATTTT | CASSLLPVTTDTQYF
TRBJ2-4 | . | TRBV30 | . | TGTGCCTGGAGTGTACTAAGGCCAGGGAACATTCAGTACTTC | CAWSVLRPGNIQYF
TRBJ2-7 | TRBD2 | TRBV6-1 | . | TGTGCCAGCAGTGAAGCAAGGACTAGCGTCTCCTACGAGCAGTACTTC | CASSEARTSVSYEQYF
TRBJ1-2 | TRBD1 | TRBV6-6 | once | TGTGCCAGCAGCCGGACAGGGGATTACTATGGCTACACCTTC | CASSRTGDYYGYTF
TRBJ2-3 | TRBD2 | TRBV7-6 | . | TGTGCCAGCAGCTTAACGACTAGCGGGATAAGGGATACGCAGTATTTT | CASSLTTSGIRDTQYF